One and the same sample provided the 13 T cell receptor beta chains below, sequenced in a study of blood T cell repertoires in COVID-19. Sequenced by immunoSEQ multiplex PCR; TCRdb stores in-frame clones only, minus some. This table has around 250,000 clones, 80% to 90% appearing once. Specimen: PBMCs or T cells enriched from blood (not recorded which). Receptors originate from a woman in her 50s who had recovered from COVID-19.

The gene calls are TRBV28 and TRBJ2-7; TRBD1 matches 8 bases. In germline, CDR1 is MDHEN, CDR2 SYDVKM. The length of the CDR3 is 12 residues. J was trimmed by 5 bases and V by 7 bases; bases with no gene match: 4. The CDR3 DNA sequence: TGTGCCAGCAACAGGGGGGAGAACGAGCAGTACTTC. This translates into CASNRGENEQYF.

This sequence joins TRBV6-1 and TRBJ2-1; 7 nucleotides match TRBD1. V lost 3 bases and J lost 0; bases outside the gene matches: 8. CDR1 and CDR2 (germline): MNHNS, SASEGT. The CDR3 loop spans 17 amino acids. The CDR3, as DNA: TGTGCCAGCAGTGATTTGGGGACAGAAAGCTCCTACAATGAGCAGTTCTTC. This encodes CASSDLGTESSYNEQFF.

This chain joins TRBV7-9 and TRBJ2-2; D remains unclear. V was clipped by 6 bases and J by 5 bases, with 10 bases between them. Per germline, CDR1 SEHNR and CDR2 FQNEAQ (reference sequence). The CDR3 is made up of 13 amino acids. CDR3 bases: TGTGCCAGCAGGCGCGTACGAACCGGGGAGCTGTTTTTT. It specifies CASRRVRTGELFF.

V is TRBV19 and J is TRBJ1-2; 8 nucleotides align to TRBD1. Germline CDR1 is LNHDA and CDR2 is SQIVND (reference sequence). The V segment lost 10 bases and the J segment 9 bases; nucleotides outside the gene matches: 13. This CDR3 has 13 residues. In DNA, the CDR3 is TGTGCCACTACGCCCGGACAGGGATCCAGCTACACCTTC. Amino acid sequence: CATTPGQGSSYTF.

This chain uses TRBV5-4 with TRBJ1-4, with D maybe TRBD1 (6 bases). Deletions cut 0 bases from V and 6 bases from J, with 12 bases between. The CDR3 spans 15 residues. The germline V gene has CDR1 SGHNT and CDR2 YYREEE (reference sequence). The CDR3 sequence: CASSLDSSGDEKLFF. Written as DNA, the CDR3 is TGTGCCAGCAGCTTGGATTCGTCAGGGGATGAAAAACTGTTTTTT. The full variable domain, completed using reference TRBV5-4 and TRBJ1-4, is ETGVTQSPTHLIKTRGQQVTLRCSSQSGHNTVSWYQQALGQGPQFIFQYYREEENGRGNFPPRFSGLQFPNYSSELNVNALELDDSALYLCASSLDSSGDEKLFFGSGTQLSVL.

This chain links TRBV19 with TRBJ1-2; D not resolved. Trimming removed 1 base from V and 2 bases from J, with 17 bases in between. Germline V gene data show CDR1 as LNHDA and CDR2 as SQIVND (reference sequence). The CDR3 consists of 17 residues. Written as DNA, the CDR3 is TGTGCCAGTAGTATAGCGGGCTATGCGGGGATGAACTATGGCTACACCTTC. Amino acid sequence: CASSIAGYAGMNYGYTF.

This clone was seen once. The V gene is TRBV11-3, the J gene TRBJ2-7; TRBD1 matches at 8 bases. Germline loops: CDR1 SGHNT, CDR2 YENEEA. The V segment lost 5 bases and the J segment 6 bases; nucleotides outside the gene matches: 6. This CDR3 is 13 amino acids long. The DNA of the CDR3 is TGTGCCAGCAGCCGACAGGGGAGAAGCGAGCAGTACTTC. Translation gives CASSRQGRSEQYF.

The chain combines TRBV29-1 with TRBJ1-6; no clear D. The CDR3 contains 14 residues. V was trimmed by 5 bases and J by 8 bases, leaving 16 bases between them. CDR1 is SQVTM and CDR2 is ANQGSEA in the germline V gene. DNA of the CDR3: TGCAGCGTTCGGGTTACAAGCAAGGATTCACCCCTCCACTTT. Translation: CSVRVTSKDSPLHF.

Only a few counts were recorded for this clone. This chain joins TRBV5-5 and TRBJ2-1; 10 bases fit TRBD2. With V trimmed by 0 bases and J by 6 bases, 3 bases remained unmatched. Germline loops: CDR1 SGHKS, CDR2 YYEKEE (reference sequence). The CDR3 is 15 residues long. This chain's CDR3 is CASSLASGSSNEQFF. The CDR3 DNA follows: TGTGCCAGCAGCTTGGCTAGCGGGAGCTCCAATGAGCAGTTCTTC.

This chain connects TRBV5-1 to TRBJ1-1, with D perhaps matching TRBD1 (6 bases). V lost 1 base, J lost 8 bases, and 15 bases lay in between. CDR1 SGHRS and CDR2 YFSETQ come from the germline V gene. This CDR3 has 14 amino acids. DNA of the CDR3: TGCGCCAGCAGCTTGCTACAGGGCCAGGACGAAGCTTTCTTT. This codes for CASSLLQGQDEAFF.

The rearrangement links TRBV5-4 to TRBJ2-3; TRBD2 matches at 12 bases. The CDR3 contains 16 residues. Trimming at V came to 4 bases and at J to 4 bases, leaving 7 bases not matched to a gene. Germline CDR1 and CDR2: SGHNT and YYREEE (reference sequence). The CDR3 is CASSDRLAGDPDTQYF. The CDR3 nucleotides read TGTGCCAGCAGCGACCGACTAGCGGGAGACCCAGATACGCAGTATTTT.

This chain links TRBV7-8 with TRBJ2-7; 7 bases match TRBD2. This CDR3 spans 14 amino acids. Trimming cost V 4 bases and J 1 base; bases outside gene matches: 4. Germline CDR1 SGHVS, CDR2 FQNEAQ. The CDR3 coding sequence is TGTGCCAGCAGCTCCGAGCGGGAATCCTACGAGCAGTACTTC. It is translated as CASSSERESYEQYF.

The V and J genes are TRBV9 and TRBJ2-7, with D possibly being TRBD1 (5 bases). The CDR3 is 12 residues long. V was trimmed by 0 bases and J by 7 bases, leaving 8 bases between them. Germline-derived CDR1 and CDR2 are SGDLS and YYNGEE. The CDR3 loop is CASSVERGEQYF. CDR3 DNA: TGTGCCAGCAGCGTAGAAAGGGGAGAGCAGTACTTC.